This section outlines one T cell receptor (beta chain) sequence together with its context. The data were taken from a study of blood T cell repertoires in COVID-19. Study details: From the United States, Italy and Spain came samples of acute and convalescent COVID-19. Sources were T cells, B-cell-depleted T cells, or PBMCs; the material itself was cDNA or gDNA.

As processed by the authors: Estimates of nucleated cell counts were drawn from the amplification of reference gene primers. Here immunoSEQ multiplex PCR was the method, and the copy in TCRdb shows in-frame clones only, minus some. The DNA gave D and trimming, while V, J and clone size come from that table. Here the sample spans roughly 220,000 clones, 80% to 85% being singletons. Germline V lookup: CDR1 LNHDA, CDR2 SQIVND (reference sequence). CDR3 length: 14 residues. V dropped 4 bases and J dropped 6 bases, with 15 bases sitting between them. Material for sequencing was peripheral blood. The gene calls are TRBV19 and TRBJ1-2; possible D gene TRBD1, 6 bases. This clonotype was sampled from a woman aged 55-70 years with acute or convalescent COVID-19. The CDR3 reads CASSKTGPGHGYTF. The DNA for the CDR3 is TGTGCCAGTAGTAAGACAGGCCCTGGGCATGGCTACACCTTC.